Below, 10 T cell receptor beta chains from the same sample are listed, as sequenced in a study of CD8+ T cells in alopecia areata. cDNA reverse transcribed from extracted RNA served as the sequencing template. Produced via immunoSEQ multiplex PCR; TCRdb's table is partial and in-frame only. Listed here are about 110,000 clones without any singletons, the top ten holding 15% to 20%. Specimen: lesional skin. These receptors came from a C3H/HeJ mouse with alopecia areata. This strain's MHC haplotype is H2-k.

This clone was counted between two and nine times. Genes and germline are mouse. The read terminates 4 residues ahead of where the CDR3 ends, so the germline J gene completes it. J is TRBJ1-2 and V is TRBV13-3; TRBD1 matches at 8 bases. After removal of 6 bases from V and 4 bases from J, the junction contained 5 bases not matched to a gene. The V gene's germline CDR1 is NNHDY and CDR2 SYVADS. The CDR3 runs 13 residues. Here the CDR3 reads CASTQGEFSDYTF. CDR3 bases read: TGTGCCAGCACACAGGGGGAGTTCTCC.

This clone was found a few times. These gene names are mouse names. Read coverage stops 4 residues before the CDR3 terminus; the germline J gene supplies the remainder. The chain links TRBV13-1 to TRBJ2-5; 8 nucleotides agree with TRBD2. Germline values: CDR1 NSHNY, CDR2 SYGAGN. CDR3 length equals 16 residues. Trimming removed 0 bases from V and 0 bases from J; junction bases left unmatched: 3. Incomplete CDR3 DNA: TGTGCCAGCAGTGATGAGGACTGGGTGAACCAAGAC. Encoded protein: CASSDEDWVNQD. The complete CDR3 protein is CASSDEDWVNQDTQYF.

This clone was counted a few times. These gene names are mouse names. The read halts 4 residues ahead of the CDR3 end, with the missing end drawn from the germline J gene. The chain uses TRBV13-2 and TRBJ2-1, with 11 bases lining up with TRBD1. This CDR3 region has 16 residues. The germline CDR1 and CDR2 sequences are NNHNN and SYGAGS (reference sequence). With 0 bases clipped from V and 4 bases from J, the junction kept 3 bases outside the gene matches. This CDR3 is CASGDGDRGRYAEQFF. The part of the CDR3 DNA that was read is TGTGCCAGCGGTGATGGGGACAGGGGGAGGTATGCT.

This clone was detected a few times. Mouse names are used for the genes. The CDR3 protein is CASSDGDWGGADQDTQYF. CDR3 DNA (partial): TGTGCCAGCAGTGATGGGGACTGGGGGGGCGCGGACCAAGAC. The chain couples TRBV13-3 to TRBJ2-5, with 14 bases fitting TRBD2. The sequenced fragment ends 4 residues before the CDR3 boundary, so the rest is inferred from the germline J gene. Germline V gives CDR1 NNHDY, CDR2 SYVADS. The CDR3 has 18 amino acids. J gave up 1 base and V 0 bases, and 4 bases lay outside the gene matches.

This clone was observed a handful of times. Germline and genes: mouse. The CDR3 end is not reached by the read, which stops 4 residues before it; the germline J gene fills it in. V usage is TRBV13-3 and J usage is TRBJ2-5, with 10 bases identical to TRBD2. The germline CDR1 and CDR2 sequences are NNHDY and SYVADS. The CDR3 consists of 15 residues. The sequenced CDR3 bases are TGTGCCAGCAGTGGGCTGGGGGGGCGCTTGGAC. Protein sequence: CASSGLGGRLD. The whole CDR3 is CASSGLGGRLDTQYF.

This clone has just a few counts. Gene names are mouse gene names. The read falls 4 residues short of the CDR3 end, and the missing part is taken from the germline J gene. V is TRBV19 and J is TRBJ2-3; tentative D call: TRBD2 (7 bases). This CDR3 comprises 16 residues. Germline CDR1 is FNHDT and CDR2 is SITEND (reference sequence). V shed 2 bases and J shed 3 bases, with 16 bases lying between them. Partial CDR3 DNA: TGTGCCAGCAGTATTTGGGGGGCGCGAGAGGCAGAA. This encodes CASSIWGAREAE. The full CDR3 is CASSIWGAREAETLYF.

This clone was recorded many times. TCRdb lists a protein that is different at residue 12 from the translated DNA; the protein given here uses the DNA translation. Genes here carry mouse names. The read ends 3 residues before the CDR3 terminus; that terminus is restored from the germline J gene. The chain recombines TRBV13-3 with TRBJ1-6; TRBD1 matches 8 bases. TRBJ1-6 is labeled an ORF, and its function is uncertain. The trim removed 2 bases at V and 9 bases at J, leaving 7 bases unmatched. CDR1 and CDR2 from the germline V gene are NNHDY and SYVADS. The CDR3 is 15 residues long. The CDR3 bases that were read are TGTGCCAGCAGTGAGATGGACAGGGTCATTTCGCCC. Translating it yields CASSEMDRVISP. The full CDR3 protein reads CASSEMDRVISPLYF.

This clone was observed many times. Gene names and germline refer to mouse. The read terminates 4 residues before the CDR3 end, so the remaining end is supplied by the germline J gene. V usage is TRBV13-3 and J usage is TRBJ2-1; 7 bases fit TRBD1. Looked up from germline, CDR1 is NNHDY and CDR2 is SYVADS. This CDR3 comprises 16 residues. With V trimmed by 1 base and J by 0 bases, 4 bases remained unmatched. The sequenced CDR3 bases are TGTGCCAGCAGTGATTTACAGGGGCTTAACTATGCT. Encoded protein: CASSDLQGLNYA. The entire CDR3 protein reads CASSDLQGLNYAEQFF.

Notes on this clone: Germline and genes here are mouse. The CDR3 loop is CASISGQGNERLFF. CDR3 DNA (partial): TGTGCCAGCATCTCGGGACAGGGGAACGAA. The chain links TRBV19 to TRBJ1-4; TRBD1 matches at 10 bases. Read sequence stops 4 residues before the CDR3 end, and the germline J gene provides the missing end. The CDR3 spans 14 residues. Unmatched junction bases numbered 4, after V lost 6 bases and J lost 5 bases. Germline lookup yields CDR1 FNHDT and CDR2 SITEND (reference sequence).

This clone was seen a few times. The genes are named according to mouse. The observed sequence ends 4 residues before the CDR3 terminus, with the missing tail filled in from the germline J gene. This chain joins TRBV19 and TRBJ2-4; 11 bases fit TRBD2. The CDR3 consists of 14 residues. The germline gives CDR1 FNHDT, CDR2 SITEND (reference sequence). CDR3 sequence reads: CASSITGGANTLYF. CDR3 DNA (partial): TGTGCCAGCAGTATTACTGGGGGGGCAAAC.